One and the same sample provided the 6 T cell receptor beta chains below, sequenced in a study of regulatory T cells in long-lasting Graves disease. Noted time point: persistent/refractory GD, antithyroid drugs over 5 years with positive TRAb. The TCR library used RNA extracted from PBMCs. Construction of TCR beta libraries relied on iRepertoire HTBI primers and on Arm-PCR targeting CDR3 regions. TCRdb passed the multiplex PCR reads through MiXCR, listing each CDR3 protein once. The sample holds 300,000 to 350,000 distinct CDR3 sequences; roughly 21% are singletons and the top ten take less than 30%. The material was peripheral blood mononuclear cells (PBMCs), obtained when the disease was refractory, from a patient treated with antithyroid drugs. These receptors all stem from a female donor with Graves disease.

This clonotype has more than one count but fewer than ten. CDR3 DNA sequence: TGTGCCAGCAGCTCGACAGGGACCCCAAGGGAATACTTC. The encoded protein is CASSSTGTPREYF. V gene TRBV13 combines with J gene TRBJ2-7; 7 bases map to TRBD1. This CDR3 has 13 amino acids. Germline V gives CDR1 PRHDT, CDR2 FYEKMQ (reference sequence). Losses at the gene ends were 4 bases for V and 13 bases for J; bases not matched to a gene: 13.

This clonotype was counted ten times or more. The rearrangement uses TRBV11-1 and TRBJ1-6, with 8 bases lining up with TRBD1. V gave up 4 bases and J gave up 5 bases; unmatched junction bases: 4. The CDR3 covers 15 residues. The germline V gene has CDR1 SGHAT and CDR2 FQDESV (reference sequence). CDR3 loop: CASSSRDRNNSPLHF. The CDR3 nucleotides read TGTGCCAGCAGCTCCCGGGACAGGAATAATTCACCCCTCCACTTT.

The CDR3 region has the DNA TGTGCCAGCAGCGAGGGGGACAGGGCTATCACAGATACGCAGTATTTT. This codes for CASSEGDRAITDTQYF. This chain links TRBV6-1 with TRBJ2-3; 9 nucleotides agree with TRBD1. This CDR3 spans 16 amino acids. Trimming removed 6 bases from V and 2 bases from J; junction bases left unmatched: 9. CDR1 and CDR2 (germline): MNHNS, SASEGT.

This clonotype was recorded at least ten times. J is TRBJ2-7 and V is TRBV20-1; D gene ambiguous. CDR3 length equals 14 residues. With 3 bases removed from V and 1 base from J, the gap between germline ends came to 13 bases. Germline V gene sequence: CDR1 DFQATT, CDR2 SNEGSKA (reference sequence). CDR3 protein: CSASAEHNSYEQYF. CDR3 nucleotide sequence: TGCAGTGCTAGCGCGGAGCACAATTCCTACGAGCAGTACTTC.

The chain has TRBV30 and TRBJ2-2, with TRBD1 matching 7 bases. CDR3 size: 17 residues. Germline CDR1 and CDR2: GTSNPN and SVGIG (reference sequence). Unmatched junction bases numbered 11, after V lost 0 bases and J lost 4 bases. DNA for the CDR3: TGTGCCTGGAGTGTACGACAGGGTTCCAGGGGCACCGGGGAGCTGTTTTTT. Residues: CAWSVRQGSRGTGELFF.

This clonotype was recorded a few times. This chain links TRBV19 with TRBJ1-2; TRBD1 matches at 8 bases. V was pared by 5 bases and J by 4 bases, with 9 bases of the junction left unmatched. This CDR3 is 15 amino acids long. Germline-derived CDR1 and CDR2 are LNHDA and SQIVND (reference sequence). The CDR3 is CASSPGQEAPYGYTF. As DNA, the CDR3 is TGTGCCAGTAGTCCGGGACAGGAGGCGCCCTATGGCTACACCTTC. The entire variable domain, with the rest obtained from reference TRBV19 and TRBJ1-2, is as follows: DGGITQSPKYLFRKEGQNVTLSCEQNLNHDAMYWYRQDPGQGLRLIYYSQIVNDFQKGDIAEGYSVSREKKESFPLTVTSAQKNPTAFYLCASSPGQEAPYGYTFGSGTRLTVV.